This T cell receptor beta chain came from a study of a mutant IDH1 vaccine in newly diagnosed glioma. Study as a whole: Treated individuals were roughly 62% male and roughly 40% female, averaging 40.4 years of age. Patients had received radiotherapy, temozolomide, or both previously, most receiving both. Study-level points and caveats: Pseudoprogression seemed unlinked to shifts in top peripheral T cell clonotypes.

Between the trimmed V and J ends, which lost 0 bases and 2 bases, there was a span of 14 bases. The CDR3 length is 16 residues. Germline V CDR1 and CDR2: SGHRS, YFSETQ. Noted time point: baseline, week 1 (first vaccination visit). Sample treatment: pre-vaccination baseline after standard-of-care therapy. As regards this clone: What it binds is unknown.

Some clones are missing from TCRdb's copy, which holds only in-frame ones; the method was immunoSEQ multiplex PCR. Seen here are approximately 52,000 clones, 65% to 80% observed once, and the top ten hold approximately 1.8%. This sample comprised PBMCs, obtained from a glioma patient treated with radiotherapy, temozolomide or both. This TCR derives from a woman in her thirties or forties with glioma. J is TRBJ1-1 and V is TRBV5-1, with D maybe TRBD1 (6 bases). The CDR3 is CASSLDPGQLNTEAFF. As DNA, the CDR3 is TGCGCCAGCAGCTTGGACCCTGGACAGCTTAACACTGAAGCTTTCTTT.